This T cell receptor beta chain was recorded in a study of radiotherapy plus CTLA-4 blockade in lung cancer (dated by TCRdb to between 2017 and 2018). For the study in its entirety: Objective responses occurred in roughly 19% of enrolled patients, and 30% to 35% achieved disease control. General findings and caveats noted by the study authors: After treatment with radiotherapy and ipilimumab, TCR clones that originated in tumors expanded in peripheral blood. The strongest predictors of response, as reported, were early dynamic changes in blood T cell clones along with a rise in serum interferon-beta after radiation.

In this study, focal radiation therapy paired with CTLA-4 blockade (ipilimumab) was tested in patients who had chemo-refractory metastatic non-small-cell lung cancer. The trim is 6 bases for V and 6 bases for J, with a gap of 12 bases between the germline ends. Per the germline V gene (reference sequence), MNHEY is the CDR1 and SMNVEV is the CDR2. From its cysteine to its phenylalanine, the CDR3 spans 12 amino acids. Only CDR3 DNA is held: 36 bases, read in frame from base 1. The receptor library was made with the immunoSEQ multiplex PCR assay. Here the immuneACCESS table is served through TCRdb, limited to in-frame sequences with V and J called. Missing clones are a known gap in these copies; in checked studies unresolved V genes cover under half, and the rest lacks a known reason. This sample lists 83,000 or so clones; around four fifths were detected once. The ten top clones hold under 0.85% of the sample.

Of note for this clone: The antigen this receptor binds is unknown. Base qualities are not provided; no much larger clone lies one nucleotide away.

The chain is assembled from TRBV27 and TRBJ2-7, with TRBD2 tentatively as D gene (5 bases match). The sequencing used peripheral blood, collected from a patient treated with radiotherapy plus ipilimumab. The sequence was collected from a human donor with non-small cell lung cancer who had stable disease on radiotherapy plus ipilimumab. In nucleotide form, the sequence is TGTGCCAGCAGCGGGAACGGGCTCGAGCAGTACTTC. It is translated as CASSGNGLEQYF.